This T cell receptor (beta chain) is from a study of PD-L1 blockade in urothelial cancer. Background on the study: Males with urothelial cancer arising in the bladder constituted twenty-five of the 29 patients. Researchers looked at the blood 3 weeks (second dose) and 6 weeks after treatment began.

Synthetic TCR analog templates were spiked into all PCRs individually. TCRdb's copy holds only in-frame clones and misses some; the assay was immunoSEQ multiplex PCR. The repertoire holds approximately 110,000 clones, with roughly 84% as singletons. Urothelial carcinoma in patients was locally advanced or metastatic. CDR3 length: 17 residues. Per the germline V gene, CDR1 is LGHNA and CDR2 is YNFKEQ. Trimming took 0 bases from V and 4 from J, leaving 15 bases between them. The V call is TRBV4-2, the J call TRBJ2-2, with D perhaps matching TRBD2 (6 bases). The sample consisted of PBMCs, taken around atezolizumab (anti-PD-L1) treatment. This TCR was sampled from a man aged 50-60 years with urothelial cancer. The CDR3 reads CASSQEERERVTGELFF. For the CDR3, the DNA is TGTGCCAGCAGCCAAGAGGAACGGGAGCGAGTCACCGGGGAGCTGTTTTTT.